Listed here are 25 T cell receptor beta chains from one sample, sequenced in a study of vaccination effects on CD4 cells after COVID-19. These receptors have no known antigen. Assay used: immunoSEQ multiplex PCR; TCRdb lists only in-frame clones, some missing. The table shows around 30,000 clones, with around 70% occurring only once. With the ViraFEST assay, the study expanded antigen-specific CD4+ T cells using viral peptide pools, then sequenced them. With 10 days of culture completed, CD4+ T cells were isolated. BNT162b2 vaccine or mRNA-1273 vaccine was given to participants in two doses. The specimen was CD4+ T cells from PBMCs cultured with HCoV-229E spike peptides, collected after COVID-19 vaccination. These receptors all stem from a human donor who received a COVID-19 vaccine.

The chain joins TRBV7-9 to TRBJ2-5, with a possible D match to TRBD2 (6 bases). The ends were cut back, 5 bases at V and 5 bases at J, with 18 bases in the middle. CDR1 and CDR2 from the germline V gene are SEHNR and FQNEAQ (reference sequence). This CDR3 spans 15 amino acids. CDR3 loop: CASSDAPGRKETQYF. The DNA for the CDR3 is TGTGCCAGCAGCGATGCCCCCGGGAGAAAGGAGACCCAGTACTTC.

The chain uses TRBV4-1 and TRBJ2-7; D remains ambiguous. V was clipped by 6 bases and J by 3 bases, with 9 bases between them. Germline CDR1 is MGHRA and CDR2 is YSYEKL. There are 12 residues in the CDR3. The CDR3 here is CASRSPNYEQYF. CDR3 coding DNA: TGCGCCAGCAGGTCACCGAACTACGAGCAGTACTTC.

This clone has just a few counts. This chain links TRBV2 with TRBJ1-3; no clear D gene. CDR3 size: 12 residues. V was trimmed by 6 bases and J by 3 bases, leaving 6 bases between them. The V gene's germline CDR1 is SNHLY and CDR2 FYNNEI. CDR3 nucleotide sequence: TGTGCCAGCAGAGACAATGGAAACACCATATATTTT. Amino acid sequence: CASRDNGNTIYF. The full variable domain, in which reference TRBV2 and TRBJ1-3 provide the parts outside the CDR3, is EPEVTQTPSHQVTQMGQEVILRCVPISNHLYFYWYRQILGQKVEFLVSFYNNEISEKSEIFDDQFSVERPDGSNFTLKIRSTKLEDSAMYFCASRDNGNTIYFGEGSWLTVV.

The rearrangement uses TRBV11-2 and TRBJ2-1; no clear D gene. The ends were cut back, 3 bases at V and 4 bases at J, with 10 bases in the middle. CDR3 length equals 14 residues. Germline-derived CDR1 and CDR2 are SGHAT and FQNNGV. CDR3 protein: CASSFRSRYNEQFF. In DNA form, the CDR3 reads TGTGCCAGCAGCTTCAGATCAAGGTACAATGAGCAGTTCTTC.

This clone appeared a few times. V usage is TRBV14 and J usage is TRBJ1-1; maybe TRBD1 (5 bases). With 4 bases removed from V and 7 bases from J, the gap between germline ends came to 7 bases. Looked up from germline, CDR1 is SGHDN and CDR2 is FVKESK. There are 11 residues in the CDR3. Here the CDR3 reads CASSRDGEAFF. The CDR3 DNA follows: TGTGCCAGCAGCCGGGACGGTGAAGCTTTCTTT.

This clone was detected a few times. The J gene is TRBJ1-2, the V gene TRBV5-5; D unclear. CDR1 and CDR2 from the germline V gene are SGHKS and YYEKEE (reference sequence). The ends were cut back, 0 bases at V and 7 bases at J, with 10 bases in the middle. The CDR3 consists of 13 residues. The chain's CDR3 is CASSLVSTGGYTF. CDR3 nucleotides: TGTGCCAGCAGCTTGGTCTCGACCGGTGGCTACACCTTC.

This rearrangement joins TRBV6-1 to TRBJ1-1; D might be TRBD1 (6 bases). V lost 2 bases and J lost 5, with 9 bases in between. The length of the CDR3 is 13 residues. Per the germline V gene, CDR1 is MNHNS and CDR2 is SASEGT. The CDR3 here is CASSERGQTEAFF. Written as DNA, the CDR3 is TGTGCCAGCAGTGAACGCGGACAGACTGAAGCTTTCTTT.

The chain employs TRBV11-2 and TRBJ1-2; 8 nucleotides line up with TRBD1. CDR1 and CDR2 from the germline V gene are SGHAT and FQNNGV. Trimming cost V 6 bases and J 1 base; bases outside gene matches: 4. CDR3 length equals 14 residues. The CDR3 sequence: CASRTGASNYGYTF. The CDR3, as DNA: TGTGCCAGCAGGACAGGGGCGAGTAACTATGGCTACACCTTC.

This chain uses TRBV18 with TRBJ1-4; unclear D gene. CDR1 is KGHSH and CDR2 is LQKENI in the germline V gene. The V and J ends lost 6 bases and 0 bases respectively, with 14 bases between them. CDR3 length equals 16 residues. CDR3 protein: CASSRTGYPTNEKLFF. The CDR3 DNA sequence: TGTGCCAGCTCCCGAACGGGATACCCAACTAATGAAAAACTGTTTTTT.

This clone occurred once. The chain couples TRBV25-1 to TRBJ1-5; 8 positions agree with TRBD1. The CDR3 spans 18 residues. Germline V lookup: CDR1 MGHDK, CDR2 SYGVNS. V shed 1 base and J 1 base; nucleotides not matched to a gene: 9. CDR3: CASSEFGTGTQSNQPQHF. As DNA, the CDR3 is TGTGCCAGCAGTGAATTTGGGACAGGAACTCAAAGCAATCAGCCCCAGCATTTT.

This clone has only a few counts. The rearrangement joins TRBV27 to TRBJ1-1; the match to TRBD1 covers 7 bases. There are 12 residues in the CDR3. V was clipped by 9 bases and J by 8 bases; unmatched bases: 9. Germline values: CDR1 MNHEY, CDR2 SMNVEV (reference sequence). The CDR3 region is CASNTGDSEAFF. The CDR3 DNA reads TGTGCCAGTAATACAGGGGATTCGGAAGCTTTCTTT.

This chain connects TRBV27 to TRBJ2-7; TRBD1 might be the D (6 bases). Trimming stripped 3 bases from V and 3 bases from J, with 30 bases between. The CDR3 has 20 residues. CDR1 and CDR2 from the germline V gene are MNHEY and SMNVEV (reference sequence). CDR3 amino acids: CASSFSPLSRWTEQSYEQYF. The DNA of the CDR3 is TGTGCCAGCAGTTTCTCTCCCCTTTCCCGGTGGACAGAACAAAGCTACGAGCAGTACTTC.

The CDR3 spells CASSLNGGTYEQYF. DNA of the CDR3: TGTGCCAGCAGCTTAAATGGAGGTACCTACGAGCAGTACTTC. V is TRBV7-9 and J is TRBJ2-7; D may be TRBD2 (5 bases). V lost 2 bases to trimming and J lost 2 bases, with 10 bases between them. The V gene's germline CDR1 is SEHNR and CDR2 FQNEAQ (reference sequence). The CDR3 is made up of 14 amino acids.

The V and J genes are TRBV2 and TRBJ2-7; D could derive from TRBD1 or TRBD2 (5 bases each). The CDR3 length is 14 residues. Germline assignment: CDR1 SNHLY and CDR2 FYNNEI. The ends were cut back, 6 bases at V and 4 bases at J, with 16 bases in the middle. In DNA, the CDR3 is TGTGCCAGCAGAGACTGGGGACCAGATTACGAGCAGTACTTC. It specifies CASRDWGPDYEQYF.

This clone was seen only a few times. The chain has TRBV7-9 and TRBJ1-6, with D unclear. The V end was cut by 4 bases, the J end by 0 bases, with 10 bases between. The CDR3 totals 16 residues. Per the germline V gene, CDR1 is SEHNR and CDR2 is FQNEAQ (reference sequence). The DNA for the CDR3 is TGTGCCAGCAGCTCGTCGGGTAGCTCCTATAATTCACCCCTCCACTTT. Translation gives CASSSSGSSYNSPLHF.

There are a few counts of this clone. This chain links TRBV3-1 (or the pseudogene TRBV3-2) with TRBJ1-5, with D possibly TRBD1 on 5 matching bases. Per germline, CDR1 LGHDT and CDR2 YNNKEL (reference sequence). This CDR3 contains 12 residues. Between the trimmed V and J ends, which lost 3 bases and 5 bases, there was a span of 5 bases. In DNA form, the CDR3 reads TGTGCCAGCAGCCACAGGGATCAGCCCCAGCATTTT. It is translated as CASSHRDQPQHF.

The chain is built from TRBV24-1 and TRBJ2-7; no clear D. Germline values: CDR1 KGHDR, CDR2 SFDVKD. CDR3 length equals 13 residues. The ends were cut back, 0 bases at V and 5 bases at J, with 7 bases in the middle. The CDR3 DNA is TGTGCCACCAGTGATTTGAGCCACGACGAGCAGTACTTC. Translating gives CATSDLSHDEQYF.

This chain uses TRBV12-3 or TRBV12-4 with TRBJ1-5; 10 bases fit TRBD1. The junction had 4 bases not matched to a gene; V was cut back by 7 bases and J by 7 bases. The CDR3 is 13 amino acids. CDR3 DNA sequence: TGTGCCAGCACCGGGACAGGGGACCAGCCCCAGCATTTT. Protein: CASTGTGDQPQHF.

The V gene is TRBV5-1, the J gene TRBJ2-3; TRBD2 is a possible D gene (6 bases). Germline V gene sequence: CDR1 SGHRS, CDR2 YFSETQ. The CDR3 length is 14 residues. V lost 4 bases and J 3 bases, leaving 12 bases between the germline ends. This CDR3 reads CASSHSGETDTQYF. DNA of the CDR3: TGCGCCAGCAGCCACTCGGGGGAGACAGATACGCAGTATTTT.

This clone is medium-sized (0.01 to 0.1%) within its sample. The chain links TRBV19 to TRBJ2-6; a weak D match, TRBD2 (5 bases). Germline CDR1 reads LNHDA; CDR2 reads SQIVND (reference sequence). Trimming removed 5 bases from V and 2 bases from J, with 13 bases in between. The CDR3 loop spans 16 amino acids. In nucleotides, the CDR3 is TGTGCCAGTAGTCGCGGACTCACGGCTGGGGCCAACGTCCTGACTTTC. Residues: CASSRGLTAGANVLTF.

The sample holds a few counts of this clone. The chain links TRBV6-1 to TRBJ1-2, with D unclear. CDR3 length: 12 amino acids. V lost 1 base and J lost 5, with 5 bases in between. Germline V gene sequence: CDR1 MNHNS, CDR2 SASEGT. The chain's CDR3 is CASSEGKYGYTF. As DNA, the CDR3 is TGTGCCAGCAGTGAAGGGAAATATGGCTACACCTTC.

This clone was seen only a few times. The chain joins TRBV3-1 (or the pseudogene TRBV3-2) to TRBJ1-2, with a possible D match to TRBD1 (6 bases). V lost 3 bases to trimming and J lost 4 bases, with 15 bases between them. Germline lookup yields CDR1 LGHDT and CDR2 YNNKEL (reference sequence). This CDR3 contains 15 residues. This CDR3 reads CASSQVTGWGYGYTF. The CDR3 nucleotides are TGTGCCAGCAGCCAGGTTACAGGGTGGGGCTATGGCTACACCTTC.

This clone was counted only a few times. The DNA for the CDR3 is TGTGCCAGCACTATATTGGATTCACCCCTCCACTTT. Translation: CASTILDSPLHF. The J gene is TRBJ1-6, the V gene TRBV12-3 or TRBV12-4; D remains unclear. The ends were cut back, 7 bases at V and 8 bases at J, with 9 bases in the middle. This CDR3 has 12 residues.

The chain employs TRBV14 and TRBJ1-2; D unclear. Germline V gene data show CDR1 as SGHDN and CDR2 as FVKESK. The CDR3 is made up of 13 amino acids. V dropped 4 bases and J dropped 8 bases, with 14 bases sitting between them. CDR3 region: CASSPVGGGGYTF. The CDR3 nucleotides read TGTGCCAGCAGCCCTGTTGGAGGCGGAGGCTACACCTTC. Drawing the rest from reference TRBV14 and TRBJ1-2, the complete variable domain is EAGVTQFPSHSVIEKGQTVTLRCDPISGHDNLYWYRRVMGKEIKFLLHFVKESKQDESGMPNNRFLAERTGGTYSTLKVQPAELEDSGVYFCASSPVGGGGYTFGSGTRLTVV.

The genes are TRBV10-3 and TRBJ1-2, with a possible D match to TRBD1 (6 bases). V lost 3 bases, J lost 4 bases, and 12 bases lay in between. This CDR3 has 14 amino acids. Germline V lookup: CDR1 ENHRY, CDR2 SYGVKD. The CDR3 DNA sequence: TGTGCCATCAGTGAACCGGACAGCTCCTATGGCTACACCTTC. Translated, it gives CAISEPDSSYGYTF.